The clone carrying this TCR beta chain was detected ten times or more. Its antigen remains unidentified. A universal primer site was added by template switching, and unique molecular identifiers were carried by the cDNA. TCRdb re-derived calls from the 5' RACE reads in MiXCR, one entry per CDR3 protein. The sample records 450,000 or so distinct CDR3 sequences, about 13% being singletons. The CDR3 runs 19 residues. The germline gives CDR1 DFQATT, CDR2 SNEGSKA (reference sequence). Trimming shortened V by 5 bases and J by 0 bases, and 25 bases separated the two germline ends. This sample was taken from a study of identical twins. All of the donors were Caucasians in good health. Study outcomes and limitations: Reduced insertions were recorded for abundant cord blood beta clonotypes, with no such pattern in memory repertoires.

These data are also associated with another study on yellow fever vaccine responses in identical twins.

The receptor comes from a woman between 18 and 29 years old in good health. The V gene is TRBV20-1, the J gene TRBJ2-2; D call uncertain. The sequenced sample consisted of CD4+ T cells sorted from blood. CDR3 coding DNA: TGCAGTGCTTGGCCGATACCATACCCGGGTCTTACGAACACCGGGGAGCTGTTTTTT. Translated: CSAWPIPYPGLTNTGELFF.